This TCR beta chain is from a study of radiation and T cells in renal cell carcinoma. Study background: Nephrectomy followed 15 Gy stereotactic body radiation by 4 weeks.

V was pared by 8 bases and J by 3 bases, with 7 bases of the junction left unmatched. The germline V gene encodes CDR1 SNHLY and CDR2 FYNNEI. The CDR3 is 15 residues long. Sequenced by immunoSEQ multiplex PCR; TCRdb stores in-frame clones only, minus some. The sample consists of 25,000 to 30,000 clones, around 85% of them appearing once. The time point is: blood 2 weeks post-SBRT. Treatment of the sample: 15 Gy SBRT to primary tumor, nephrectomy 4 weeks later. Blood was sampled at baseline, 2 weeks and 4 weeks after SBRT. Study-wide findings and caveats: In blood, top tumor clones expanded by 2 weeks, shrinking by 4.

Notes on this clone: Its antigen is undetermined.

This chain connects TRBV2 to TRBJ1-6; 7 nucleotides match TRBD1. The TCR was taken from a man aged 55 to 69 with renal cell carcinoma. The sequences come from blood, collected from a patient whose treatment included radiotherapy and nephrectomy. This CDR3 is CASLGGQYYNSPLHF. In nucleotides, the CDR3 is TGTGCCAGCTTGGGGGGACAGTACTATAATTCACCCCTCCACTTT.